This paragraph reports one T cell receptor (beta chain). Antigen specificity is unknown. V lost 3 bases and J lost 7, with 12 bases in between. There are 13 residues in the CDR3. CDR1 is GTSNPN and CDR2 is SVGIG in the germline V gene (reference sequence). Sequencing used immunoSEQ multiplex PCR; TCRdb keeps in-frame clones, though not all of them. Of some 70,000 clones listed, about 86% were seen once; the top ten hold approximately 2.4%. The entry originates in a study of OX40 agonist ivuxolimab in advanced cancers. About the study: Under the entry rules, prior anti-PD-1, anti-PD-L1 or anti-CTLA-4 therapy was allowed, and roughly 41% had some.

Notes on the study in general: Among some nonresponders, normalized T-cell clonal expansion was also low.

The chain has TRBV30 and TRBJ1-4, with TRBD1 as a possible D gene (6 bases). The clonotype comes from an adult with an advanced solid tumor such as melanoma, head and neck, liver or kidney cancer. This sample comprised CD4+ or CD8+ T cells sorted from blood, obtained in a trial of the OX40 agonist ivuxolimab. The CDR3 loop is CAWRRDKGEKLFF. CDR3 DNA sequence: TGTGCCTGGAGGAGGGACAAAGGTGAAAAACTGTTTTTT.